This is a list of T cell receptor beta chains from one sample in a study of human T cells and chemical hapten exposure. MiXCR, applied by TCRdb to the RACE reads, yields one record per CDR3 protein. This table has 150,000 to 200,000 distinct CDR3 sequences, more than 14% appearing once. The sample here was whole blood, taken in connection with sensitization to the hapten diphenylcyclopropenone (DPC). Receptors originate from a woman aged 30 to 39 with alopecia areata. Some clones in this sample may be carry-over from other donors' samples. Both conserved end residues are trimmed from each CDR3.

V gene	J gene	CDR3 protein
TRBV29-1	TRBJ2-7	SARDREREQY
TRBV3-1	TRBJ2-7	ASSPLGGGSYEQY
TRBV10-3	TRBJ2-1	AISEILGIDNEQF
TRBV7-2	TRBJ1-2	ASSLYLEGVEYGYT
TRBV7-9	TRBJ1-1	ASSLEATSEAF
TRBV28	TRBJ2-7	ASSSVLANSYEQY
TRBV10-3	TRBJ2-7	AIRGTGTYEQY
TRBV7-2	TRBJ2-5	ASSQTSRPGQETQY
TRBV28	TRBJ1-6	ASTWTGGSNSPLH
TRBV19	TRBJ2-3	ASRTSGTSVAADTQY
TRBV29-1	TRBJ2-1	SVHTSALYNEQF
TRBV24-1	TRBJ2-2	ATSSRTLRGTGELF
TRBV7-6	TRBJ2-2	ASSLYNTGELF
TRBV28	TRBJ1-2	ASSPGGERHGYT
TRBV6-2/TRBV6-3	TRBJ2-5	ASSRPGQGRMETQY
TRBV3-1	TRBJ2-2	ASSQVPPGQVNTGELF
TRBV9	TRBJ2-1	ASSVGSWRESRDEQF
TRBV9	TRBJ2-3	ASSVFGLAGEDTQY
TRBV3-1	TRBJ2-7	ASSELAGGAHEQY
TRBV29-1	TRBJ2-1	SALPPGNEQF
TRBV28	TRBJ2-5	ASSLDGLKTQY
TRBV12-3/TRBV12-4	TRBJ2-3	ASRLVTDTQY
TRBV7-9	TRBJ2-7	ASSLGPPGYEQY
TRBV28	TRBJ1-2	ASSFQRYGYT
TRBV7-2	TRBJ2-5	ASSLLPETQY
TRBV19	TRBJ2-2	ASSITSGGNTGELF
TRBV3-1	TRBJ2-3	ASSQETLAGDRRTQY
TRBV12-3/TRBV12-4	TRBJ2-1	ASSHNNNEQF
TRBV29-1	TRBJ1-1	SVARGLNTEAF
TRBV6-2/TRBV6-3	TRBJ2-1	ASIGGSGYNEQF
TRBV7-2	TRBJ2-7	ASSSQFGYEQY
TRBV5-1	TRBJ2-3	ASRREGRTDTQY
TRBV3-1	TRBJ2-1	ASSQAPREQF
TRBV9	TRBJ1-2	ASSVGAGNYGYT
TRBV7-6	TRBJ2-4	ASSLEPSGSSDIQY
TRBV11-1	TRBJ2-1	ASSLRGQGSYNEQF
TRBV6-2/TRBV6-3	TRBJ2-5	ASRDPGLAGETQY
TRBV6-4	TRBJ2-2	ASSDGQNTGELF
TRBV7-2	TRBJ2-3	ASSSRTGSTDTQY
TRBV28	TRBJ2-2	ASRPGGTTGELF
TRBV28	TRBJ1-1	ASSLGTGNFEAF
TRBV9	TRBJ2-3	ASSVGGTGLDTQY
TRBV3-1	TRBJ1-5	ASSQGAHQPQH
TRBV20-1	TRBJ2-1	SASPSYNEQF
TRBV6-5	TRBJ2-5	ASSYRGIKETQY
TRBV11-2	TRBJ2-1	ASSLGGRAESEQF
TRBV20-1	TRBJ2-7	SALTHSYEQY
TRBV10-3	TRBJ1-3	AIGTGVNTIY